The 25 T cell receptor beta chains listed next were all sequenced from one sample in a study of blood T cell repertoires in COVID-19. Libraries were prepared by immunoSEQ multiplex PCR; TCRdb keeps only in-frame clonotypes and omits some of them. The data contain roughly 200,000 clones, 86% of them singletons. Material: PBMCs or T cells enriched from blood (not recorded which). The receptors shown here come from a woman aged 45-60 years in a cohort exposed to, infected with or recovered from COVID-19 (not recorded which).

This clone was found once. The chain employs TRBV27 and TRBJ2-2; weak D call: TRBD2 (7 bases). The CDR3 is made up of 15 amino acids. The germline V and J ends were trimmed by 7 bases and 8 bases, with 20 bases remaining between them. Germline loops: CDR1 MNHEY, CDR2 SMNVEV (reference sequence). CDR3 sequence: CASKGAGAGRGELFF. CDR3 nucleotides: TGTGCCAGCAAAGGTGCGGGGGCTGGTCGAGGGGAGCTGTTTTTT.

The chain has TRBV30 and TRBJ2-1; 10 nucleotides line up with TRBD2. The V segment lost 5 bases and the J segment 6 bases; nucleotides outside the gene matches: 13. The CDR3 contains 16 residues. In germline, CDR1 is GTSNPN, CDR2 SVGIG (reference sequence). CDR3 nucleotides: TGTGCCTGGTCAATTCCCTTTAGCGGGGGGCTCAATGAGCAGTTCTTC. This translates into CAWSIPFSGGLNEQFF.

The chain joins TRBV28 to TRBJ2-7; 8 nucleotides align to TRBD2. V shed 5 bases and J 4 bases; nucleotides not matched to a gene: 10. Germline V gene sequence: CDR1 MDHEN, CDR2 SYDVKM. CDR3 length: 15 residues. The CDR3 spells CASSPHAGGSYEQYF. The DNA for the CDR3 is TGTGCCAGCAGTCCCCACGCGGGGGGTTCATACGAGCAGTACTTC. Combining the CDR3 with reference TRBV28 and TRBJ2-7 gives the whole variable domain DVKVTQSSRYLVKRTGEKVFLECVQDMDHENMFWYRQDPGLGLRLIYFSYDVKMKEKGDIPEGYSVSREKKERFSLILESASTNQTSMYLCASSPHAGGSYEQYFGPGTRLTVT.

The chain couples TRBV20-1 to TRBJ2-3; 16 bases agree with TRBD2. The germline V gene has CDR1 DFQATT and CDR2 SNEGSKA (reference sequence). The V gene end was trimmed by 3 bases and the J gene end by 1 base; junction bases not matched to a gene: 7. The CDR3 sequence is 18 residues long. The CDR3 DNA sequence: TGCAGTGCTAGTACGGGACTAGCGGGGGGGCCCCGCACAGATACGCAGTATTTT. It codes for CSASTGLAGGPRTDTQYF.

This chain connects TRBV7-2 to TRBJ2-3; D may be TRBD1 (6 bases). The CDR3 runs to 17 residues. Per the germline V gene, CDR1 is SGHTA and CDR2 is FQGNSA. Trimming took 4 bases from V and 2 from J, leaving 19 bases between them. The CDR3 region is CASSYPTGGRYTDTQYF. The CDR3 DNA sequence: TGTGCCAGCAGCTATCCGACAGGTGGTAGATACACAGATACGCAGTATTTT. The whole variable domain, remainder taken from reference TRBV7-2 and TRBJ2-3, is GAGVSQSPSNKVTEKGKDVELRCDPISGHTALYWYRQSLGQGLEFLIYFQGNSAPDKSGLPSDRFSAERTGGSVSTLTIQRTQQEDSAVYLCASSYPTGGRYTDTQYFGPGTRLTVL.

The V and J genes are TRBV5-1 and TRBJ2-7; D not certain. V was cut by 4 bases and J by 3 bases, with 20 bases left in between. Germline CDR1 is SGHRS and CDR2 is YFSETQ. CDR3 length equals 16 residues. For the CDR3, the DNA is TGCGCCAGCAGCGAAGTATCAGAAGTACCCGTCTACGAGCAGTACTTC. Its translation is CASSEVSEVPVYEQYF.

This clone was seen just once. At one boundary the junction diverges from the germline segment, which might be a read error. The chain joins TRBV28 to TRBJ2-7, with D possibly being TRBD1 (5 bases). Germline CDR1 is MDHEN and CDR2 is SYDVKM. The length of the CDR3 is 11 residues. CDR3: CASSPGQGIMF. The CDR3 coding sequence is TGTGCCAGCAGTCCCGGGCAGGGAATCATGTTC.

The J gene is TRBJ2-7, the V gene TRBV7-2; TRBD1 agrees at 7 bases. The CDR3 loop spans 13 amino acids. V shed 1 base, J shed 8 bases, and the junction held 5 bases outside the gene matches. From germline, CDR1 is SGHTA and CDR2 FQGNSA. This chain's CDR3 is CASSLGGGGQQYF. CDR3 coding DNA: TGTGCCAGCAGCTTAGGAGGGGGCGGGCAGCAGTACTTC.

The chain employs TRBV7-9 and TRBJ2-1; 7 bases line up with TRBD2. The germline V gene has CDR1 SEHNR and CDR2 FQNEAQ (reference sequence). The CDR3 runs 16 residues. The trim removed 9 bases at V and 2 bases at J, leaving 13 bases unmatched. The CDR3 bases are TGTGCCAGTATGGGCGGGGGACTGCCCGCCTACAATGAGCAGTTCTTC. This codes for CASMGGGLPAYNEQFF.

This clone has a single count. Other nucleotide sequences from this sample produce the same CDR3. The rearrangement uses TRBV9 and TRBJ1-1; the match to TRBD1 covers 7 bases. CDR1 and CDR2 (germline): SGDLS, YYNGEE. This CDR3 has 14 amino acids. Trimming removed 0 bases from V and 1 base from J; junction bases left unmatched: 0. The CDR3 bases are TGTGCCAGCAGCGTAGGGGACAGGAACACTGAAGCTTTCTTT. Its protein product is CASSVGDRNTEAFF.

The chain has TRBV18 and TRBJ1-1; the D is unclear. The CDR3 loop spans 16 amino acids. From germline, CDR1 is KGHSH and CDR2 LQKENI. V shed 2 bases and J shed 0 bases, with 13 bases lying between them. The CDR3 region is CASSPSQIDMNTEAFF. CDR3 sequence (DNA): TGTGCCAGCTCACCAAGTCAGATCGATATGAACACTGAAGCTTTCTTT.

The chain carries TRBV6-1 and TRBJ1-5, with 7 bases lining up with TRBD1. Germline lookup yields CDR1 MNHNS and CDR2 SASEGT. Trimming removed 0 bases from V and 2 bases from J; junction bases left unmatched: 4. CDR3 length: 16 amino acids. The CDR3 loop is CASSEAWTGGNQPQHF. The CDR3 coding sequence is TGTGCCAGCAGTGAAGCATGGACAGGTGGCAATCAGCCCCAGCATTTT.

The chain has TRBV6-2 or TRBV6-3 and TRBJ1-1; TRBD1 is a possible D gene (6 bases). CDR3 length: 14 residues. Germline V lookup: CDR1 MNHEY, CDR2 SVGEGT. Trimming pared 2 bases from V and 4 bases from J, leaving 11 bases between. The CDR3 protein is CASSYAGAITEAFF. Written as DNA, the CDR3 is TGTGCCAGCAGTTACGCAGGGGCGATCACTGAAGCTTTCTTT.

The genes are TRBV6-5 and TRBJ2-3; weak D call: TRBD1 (5 bases). V dropped 0 bases and J dropped 4 bases, with 8 bases sitting between them. Germline V CDR1 and CDR2: MNHEY, SVGAGI. The CDR3 has 14 residues. This chain's CDR3 is CASSYSGEADTQYF. CDR3 sequence (DNA): TGTGCCAGCAGTTACTCAGGGGAAGCAGATACGCAGTATTTT.

This clone was picked up one time. The chain joins TRBV4-3 to TRBJ2-5; possible D gene TRBD2, 6 bases. The germline CDR1 and CDR2 sequences are LGHNA and YSLEER. The V and J ends lost 0 bases and 4 bases respectively, with 15 bases between them. The CDR3 length is 16 residues. CDR3 loop: CASSQDAGGRGETQYF. The CDR3 DNA is TGCGCCAGCAGCCAAGATGCTGGGGGGAGAGGAGAGACCCAGTACTTC.

The chain combines TRBV5-4 with TRBJ1-1, with 9 positions matching TRBD1. There are 13 residues in the CDR3. Trimming at V came to 5 bases and at J to 11 bases, leaving 10 bases not matched to a gene. Germline V gene data show CDR1 as SGHNT and CDR2 as YYREEE (reference sequence). The CDR3 nucleotides are TGTGCCAGCAGGGGGGACAGGGTGAGGAAGGCTTTCTTT. Translating it yields CASRGDRVRKAFF. Based on the CDR3 plus reference TRBV5-4 and TRBJ1-1, the full variable domain is ETGVTQSPTHLIKTRGQQVTLRCSSQSGHNTVSWYQQALGQGPQFIFQYYREEENGRGNFPPRFSGLQFPNYSSELNVNALELDDSALYLCASRGDRVRKAFFGQGTRLTVV.

This sequence joins TRBV7-2 and TRBJ1-1; the D gene is possibly TRBD1 (5 bases). This CDR3 region has 14 residues. Trimming took 6 bases from V and 6 from J, leaving 17 bases between them. Germline V lookup: CDR1 SGHTA, CDR2 FQGNSA. This CDR3 is CASSRLGRIAEAFF. As DNA, the CDR3 is TGTGCCAGCAGTCGGCTGGGGCGAATAGCTGAAGCTTTCTTT.

The V call is TRBV5-6, the J call TRBJ1-2; weak D call: TRBD1 (6 bases). V lost 4 bases and J lost 2, with 12 bases in between. This CDR3 comprises 14 residues. Germline lookup yields CDR1 SGHDT and CDR2 YYEEEE. The CDR3 region is CASSTTGKNYGYTF. In DNA form, the CDR3 reads TGTGCCAGCAGCACGACAGGCAAGAACTATGGCTACACCTTC.

This chain connects TRBV5-1 to TRBJ2-1, with 15 bases fitting TRBD2. This CDR3 contains 16 residues. The junction had 6 bases not matched to a gene; V was cut back by 4 bases and J by 7 bases. The germline CDR1 and CDR2 sequences are SGHRS and YFSETQ. CDR3 loop: CASSHGTSGGMNEQFF. CDR3 sequence (DNA): TGCGCCAGCAGCCACGGGACTAGCGGGGGGATGAATGAGCAGTTCTTC. The full variable domain, rest sourced from reference TRBV5-1 and TRBJ2-1, is KAGVTQTPRYLIKTRGQQVTLSCSPISGHRSVSWYQQTPGQGLQFLFEYFSETQRNKGNFPGRFSGRQFSNSRSEMNVSTLELGDSALYLCASSHGTSGGMNEQFFGPGTRLTVL.

The CDR3: CASSLNRPLGNTIYF. The CDR3 nucleotides read TGTGCCAGCAGTTTAAACAGACCGCTTGGAAACACCATATATTTT. The genes are TRBV28 and TRBJ1-3; no clear D. V lost 2 bases and J 3 bases, leaving 11 bases between the germline ends. This CDR3 is 15 amino acids long. CDR1 and CDR2 from the germline V gene are MDHEN and SYDVKM.

This chain uses TRBV29-1 with TRBJ2-7; the match to TRBD1 covers 10 bases. The germline V gene has CDR1 SQVTM and CDR2 ANQGSEA. This CDR3 spans 13 amino acids. The junction had 3 bases not matched to a gene; V was cut back by 6 bases and J by 1 base. This chain's CDR3 is CSVGQGDSYEQYF. Here the CDR3 DNA reads TGCAGCGTAGGACAGGGGGATTCCTACGAGCAGTACTTC.

The rearrangement joins TRBV4-2 to TRBJ2-5, with 15 bases aligning to TRBD2. Germline V gene sequence: CDR1 LGHNA, CDR2 YNFKEQ. This CDR3 comprises 19 residues. The V and J ends lost 0 bases and 2 bases, in that order; junction bases with no gene match: 7. The CDR3 loop reads CASSQDRGLAGGPQETQYF. Here the CDR3 DNA reads TGTGCCAGCAGCCAAGATAGGGGACTAGCGGGGGGCCCGCAAGAGACCCAGTACTTC.

The CDR3 spells CASSAEGQMNTEAFF. The CDR3 DNA is TGTGCCAGCAGCGCCGAGGGACAAATGAACACTGAAGCTTTCTTT. This chain links TRBV9 with TRBJ1-1; maybe TRBD1 (6 bases). Germline CDR1 is SGDLS and CDR2 is YYNGEE. V was shortened by 3 bases and J by 0 bases, with 12 bases between the two germline ends. The CDR3 loop spans 15 amino acids.

J is TRBJ1-1 and V is TRBV5-1; no clear D. V shed 4 bases and J shed 2 bases, with 12 bases lying between them. In germline, CDR1 is SGHRS, CDR2 YFSETQ. This CDR3 spans 14 amino acids. The CDR3, as DNA: TGCGCCAGCAGCCCTCTACCAAGTAACACTGAAGCTTTCTTT. Protein sequence: CASSPLPSNTEAFF.

J is TRBJ1-2 and V is TRBV5-1; 8 nucleotides match TRBD1. V gave up 4 bases and J gave up 2 bases; unmatched junction bases: 10. The germline gives CDR1 SGHRS, CDR2 YFSETQ. The CDR3 extends over 16 amino acids. CDR3 sequence reads: CASSGFRGQANYGYTF. The CDR3 nucleotides are TGCGCCAGCAGCGGGTTCCGGGGACAGGCAAACTATGGCTACACCTTC.